Presented here are 30 T cell receptor beta chains from one specimen sequenced in a study of blood T cell repertoires in COVID-19 (TCRdb year 2020). The library was made by the immunoSEQ multiplex PCR assay. TCRdb retrieved this table from immuneACCESS and kept in-frame rearrangements only. Not all clones are present; in checked studies, unresolved V genes account for under half, and no reason is known for the remainder. Across this sample there are approximately 170,000 clones, with 75% to 85% seen only once. The leading ten clones occupy roughly 11% of the sample. Sequencing was performed on peripheral blood. All receptors come from a human donor in a cohort sampled during active COVID-19.

This sequence joins TRBV7-9 and TRBJ1-2, with 11 bases aligning to TRBD1. Germline CDR1 reads SEHNR; CDR2 reads FQNEAQ (reference sequence). This CDR3 has 17 amino acids. After removal of 4 bases from V and 8 bases from J, the junction contained 15 bases not matched to a gene. The DNA of the CDR3 is TGTGCCAGCAGCTCTCCGCGGACAGGGGGCGCATTAACCGGCTACACCTTC. It is translated as CASSSPRTGGALTGYTF.

This clone was picked up many times. This chain joins TRBV10-2 and TRBJ2-1, with 8 positions matching TRBD2. This CDR3 is built from 16 residues. Per the germline V gene, CDR1 is WSHSY and CDR2 is SAAADI. With V trimmed by 3 bases and J by 6 bases, 10 bases remained unmatched. The CDR3 DNA reads as TGCGCCAGCAGTGAACCGCCGGGACTAGTGGGCAATGAGCAGTTCTTC. Its translation: CASSEPPGLVGNEQFF.

The chain is built from TRBV6-2 or TRBV6-3 and TRBJ2-7, with no clear D. V lost 0 bases and J lost 3, with 12 bases in between. The germline V gene encodes CDR1 MNHEY and CDR2 SVGEGT. This CDR3 contains 15 residues. This chain's CDR3 is CASSYSSAAGYEQYF. CDR3 DNA: TGTGCCAGCAGTTACTCGAGTGCCGCAGGCTACGAGCAGTACTTC.

The rearrangement joins TRBV11-1 to TRBJ2-7; D call uncertain. Looked up from germline, CDR1 is SGHAT and CDR2 is FQDESV (reference sequence). Trimming removed 5 bases at V and 3 bases at J, with 17 bases between. This CDR3 region has 15 residues. DNA for the CDR3: TGTGCCAGCAGCCAAACTAATCAAGCCCTCTACGAGCAGTACTTC. Translated, it gives CASSQTNQALYEQYF. The full variable domain, completed using reference TRBV11-1 and TRBJ2-7, is EAEVAQSPRYKITEKSQAVAFWCDPISGHATLYWYRQILGQGPELLVQFQDESVVDDSQLPKDRFSAERLKGVDSTLKIQPAELGDSAMYLCASSQTNQALYEQYFGPGTRLTVT.

This clone has a single count. This chain connects TRBV6-5 to TRBJ2-7; maybe TRBD1 (6 bases). The CDR3 loop spans 16 amino acids. V shed 2 bases and J shed 2 bases, with 16 bases lying between them. Germline V gene lookup returns CDR1 MNHEY and CDR2 SVGAGI. The CDR3 sequence is CASSYGPWGRPYEQYF. In DNA form, the CDR3 reads TGTGCCAGCAGTTACGGACCGTGGGGGCGGCCCTACGAGCAGTACTTC.

Only one count was recorded for this clone. The chain couples TRBV27 to TRBJ1-2; D is undetermined. This CDR3 is 15 amino acids long. Per germline, CDR1 MNHEY and CDR2 SMNVEV (reference sequence). V was cut by 2 bases and J by 0 bases, with 10 bases left in between. CDR3 region: CASSLRGRPNYGYTF. In DNA form, the CDR3 reads TGTGCCAGCAGTTTACGCGGGCGGCCTAACTATGGCTACACCTTC.

The chain joins TRBV11-2 to TRBJ2-7, with D possibly TRBD1 on 5 matching bases. Germline V CDR1 and CDR2: SGHAT, FQNNGV. The V end lost 1 base, the J end lost 6 bases, and 13 bases lay between the germline ends. This CDR3 has 14 residues. CDR3 sequence: CASSLGQRWGEQYF. For the CDR3, the DNA is TGTGCCAGCAGCTTAGGACAGCGATGGGGCGAGCAGTACTTC.

V and J are TRBV7-8 and TRBJ1-1; no reliable D call. V was trimmed by 5 bases and J by 8 bases, leaving 18 bases between them. The length of the CDR3 is 14 residues. Germline V gene sequence: CDR1 SGHVS, CDR2 FQNEAQ. The CDR3 DNA reads as TGTGCCAGCAGCCCCGAGGAAGCGGTGGGGGAAGCTTTCTTT. This codes for CASSPEEAVGEAFF. Full variable domain (rest looked up from reference TRBV7-8 and TRBJ1-1): GAGVSQSPRYKVAKRGQDVALRCDPISGHVSLFWYQQALGQGPEFLTYFQNEAQLDKSGLPSDRFFAERPEGSVSTLKIQRTQQEDSAVYLCASSPEEAVGEAFFGQGTRLTVV.

V is TRBV6-2 or TRBV6-3 and J is TRBJ1-2; 8 bases are a match to TRBD1. CDR1 is MNHEY, CDR2 SVGEGT, per germline. The CDR3 loop spans 16 amino acids. V was clipped by 6 bases and J by 4 bases; unmatched bases: 13. CDR3 DNA sequence: TGTGCCAGCAGCCGCCCAAGTGGACAGGGACGCTATGGCTACACCTTC. Translated: CASSRPSGQGRYGYTF.

This chain joins TRBV7-2 and TRBJ2-3, with D possibly TRBD1 on 5 matching bases. The CDR3 sequence is 14 residues long. Germline V gives CDR1 SGHTA, CDR2 FQGNSA. V lost 2 bases, J lost 4 bases, and 10 bases lay in between. DNA of the CDR3: TGTGCCAGCAGCTTATCAGGGAACCCAGATACGCAGTATTTT. This encodes CASSLSGNPDTQYF.

This sequence joins TRBV7-2 and TRBJ2-7, with 9 bases matching TRBD1. CDR1 and CDR2 from the germline V gene are SGHTA and FQGNSA. The CDR3 is made up of 15 amino acids. With V trimmed by 4 bases and J by 4 bases, 8 bases remained unmatched. The CDR3 spells CASSSTGTGLYEQYF. The CDR3 DNA follows: TGTGCCAGCAGCTCTACTGGGACAGGGCTATACGAGCAGTACTTC.

V and J are TRBV6-5 and TRBJ2-7; 9 bases line up with TRBD1. The CDR3 extends over 14 amino acids. V gave up 6 bases and J gave up 2 bases; unmatched junction bases: 5. Germline V gene data show CDR1 as MNHEY and CDR2 as SVGAGI. The CDR3 reads CASRPTGGTYEQYF. The CDR3 region has the DNA TGTGCCAGCAGACCGACAGGGGGGACCTACGAGCAGTACTTC.

The chain combines TRBV5-5 with TRBJ2-7; 7 nucleotides align to TRBD2. The CDR3 is 16 residues long. V gave up 4 bases and J gave up 3 bases; unmatched junction bases: 13. Germline CDR1 reads SGHKS; CDR2 reads YYEKEE (reference sequence). The CDR3 reads CASSLVWAGVFYEQYF. The DNA for the CDR3 is TGTGCCAGCAGCCTCGTCTGGGCGGGGGTTTTCTACGAGCAGTACTTC.

This clone was detected once. The chain is built from TRBV29-1 and TRBJ2-3; D gene unclear. The CDR3 is made up of 12 amino acids. Per germline, CDR1 SQVTM and CDR2 ANQGSEA. The V end was cut by 2 bases, the J end by 0 bases, with 3 bases between. Here the CDR3 DNA reads TGCAGCGTTGAATATAGCACAGATACGCAGTATTTT. Protein: CSVEYSTDTQYF.

The chain combines TRBV30 with TRBJ1-5, with D uncertain. CDR3 size: 17 residues. Per germline, CDR1 GTSNPN and CDR2 SVGIG (reference sequence). Trimming shortened V by 2 bases and J by 0 bases, and 17 bases separated the two germline ends. CDR3 protein: CAWSFNFGQDSNQPQHF. The CDR3 DNA is TGTGCCTGGAGTTTTAATTTTGGCCAGGATAGCAATCAGCCCCAGCATTTT.

The chain joins TRBV3-1 (or the pseudogene TRBV3-2) to TRBJ2-5; TRBD2 matches 8 bases. Germline V CDR1 and CDR2: LGHDT, YNNKEL (reference sequence). With V trimmed by 1 base and J by 5 bases, 3 bases remained unmatched. This CDR3 spans 14 amino acids. This CDR3 reads CASSQGSGAETQYF. The DNA for the CDR3 is TGTGCCAGCAGCCAAGGTAGCGGGGCTGAGACCCAGTACTTC.

The chain recombines TRBV7-2 with TRBJ2-7; 7 bases match TRBD2. The CDR3 extends over 16 amino acids. The V gene's germline CDR1 is SGHTA and CDR2 FQGNSA. Trimming cost V 5 bases and J 0 bases; bases outside gene matches: 10. The CDR3 nucleotides read TGTGCCAGCAGCCCCAGACTAGCCGAGAGCTCCTACGAGCAGTACTTC. It translates to CASSPRLAESSYEQYF.

V usage is TRBV7-9 and J usage is TRBJ2-2; maybe TRBD2 (5 bases). Looked up from germline, CDR1 is SEHNR and CDR2 is FQNEAQ (reference sequence). The CDR3 length is 16 residues. With 1 base removed from V and 5 bases from J, the gap between germline ends came to 14 bases. This CDR3 reads CASSLVPRGATGELFF. As DNA, the CDR3 is TGTGCCAGCAGCTTAGTACCCCGGGGTGCGACCGGGGAGCTGTTTTTT. Full variable domain (missing parts from reference TRBV7-9 and TRBJ2-2): DTGVSQNPRHKITKRGQNVTFRCDPISEHNRLYWYRQTLGQGPEFLTYFQNEAQLEKSRLLSDRFSAERPKGSFSTLEIQRTEQGDSAMYLCASSLVPRGATGELFFGEGSRLTVL.

The chain has TRBV16 and TRBJ2-3; D is unclear. The CDR3 consists of 13 residues. Germline V CDR1 and CDR2: KGHSY, FQNENV. The V and J ends lost 4 bases and 2 bases respectively, with 7 bases between them. For the CDR3, the DNA is TGTGCCAGCAGCCCCCGTAACACAGATACGCAGTATTTT. Translating gives CASSPRNTDTQYF.

The genes are TRBV6-1 and TRBJ2-3; TRBD1 matches 8 bases. The CDR3 is 15 amino acids. Losses at the gene ends were 2 bases for V and 2 bases for J; bases not matched to a gene: 3. Germline CDR1 MNHNS, CDR2 SASEGT. CDR3 residues: CASSEWTGYTDTQYF. In nucleotides, the CDR3 is TGTGCCAGCAGTGAATGGACAGGGTACACAGATACGCAGTATTTT.

V and J are TRBV13 and TRBJ1-1; 7 nucleotides match TRBD1. This CDR3 spans 15 amino acids. Per germline, CDR1 PRHDT and CDR2 FYEKMQ (reference sequence). The J segment lost 0 bases and the V segment lost 5 bases, leaving 6 bases of the junction unmatched. In nucleotides, the CDR3 is TGTGCCAGCAGCCCACGACAGGGTATGAACACTGAAGCTTTCTTT. Translation: CASSPRQGMNTEAFF. Together with reference TRBV13 and TRBJ1-1, the CDR3 gives the full variable domain: AAGVIQSPRHLIKEKRETATLKCYPIPRHDTVYWYQQGPGQDPQFLISFYEKMQSDKGSIPDRFSAQQFSDYHSELNMSSLELGDSALYFCASSPRQGMNTEAFFGQGTRLTVV.

This chain links TRBV12-3 or TRBV12-4 with TRBJ1-1, with a weak D call TRBD1 (5 bases). There are 12 residues in the CDR3. V lost 5 bases, J lost 8 bases, and 12 bases lay in between. CDR3 in DNA: TGTGCCAGCAGTCTGTGGGGCCGCGAAGCTTTCTTT. Amino acids: CASSLWGREAFF.

This chain joins TRBV18 and TRBJ2-3; 7 bases are shared with TRBD2. After removal of 0 bases from V and 4 bases from J, the junction contained 7 bases not matched to a gene. The germline V gene has CDR1 KGHSH and CDR2 LQKENI. CDR3 length: 16 residues. CDR3 in amino acids: CASSPPSGVPSDTQYF. In nucleotides, the CDR3 is TGTGCCAGCTCACCACCCAGCGGGGTACCCTCAGATACGCAGTATTTT.

The V gene is TRBV5-4, the J gene TRBJ2-3, with 7 bases identical to TRBD2. The ends lost 7 bases at V and 2 bases at J; junction bases unmatched: 10. The germline V gene encodes CDR1 SGHNT and CDR2 YYREEE (reference sequence). The CDR3 contains 15 residues. Here the CDR3 DNA reads TGTGCCAGCTCACGGGCGGGAGTGGTCACAGATACGCAGTATTTT. Amino acid sequence: CASSRAGVVTDTQYF. Full variable domain (missing parts from reference TRBV5-4 and TRBJ2-3): ETGVTQSPTHLIKTRGQQVTLRCSSQSGHNTVSWYQQALGQGPQFIFQYYREEENGRGNFPPRFSGLQFPNYSSELNVNALELDDSALYLCASSRAGVVTDTQYFGPGTRLTVL.

V usage is TRBV9 and J usage is TRBJ1-3; D may be TRBD1 (6 bases). Germline V CDR1 and CDR2: SGDLS, YYNGEE. V lost 0 bases to trimming and J lost 2 bases, with 6 bases between them. The CDR3 is made up of 14 amino acids. Written as DNA, the CDR3 is TGTGCCAGCAGCGTAGAGGGGGCTGGAAACACCATATATTTT. This sequence encodes CASSVEGAGNTIYF.

The chain uses TRBV6-2 or TRBV6-3 and TRBJ1-2, with TRBD1 matching 7 bases. The V segment lost 5 bases and the J segment 5 bases; nucleotides outside the gene matches: 5. The CDR3 is 13 residues long. Germline CDR1 reads MNHEY; CDR2 reads SVGEGT. This chain's CDR3 is CASSDGTDYGYTF. The CDR3 DNA reads as TGTGCCAGCAGTGACGGGACAGATTATGGCTACACCTTC.

This clone was seen more than once but under ten times. The chain recombines TRBV5-1 with TRBJ2-7, with D possibly matching TRBD1 (6 bases). The CDR3 has 13 amino acids. Germline CDR1 SGHRS, CDR2 YFSETQ. Trimming cost V 4 bases and J 5 bases, with 13 bases left between them. CDR3 in amino acids: CASSPLQGNEQYF. As DNA, the CDR3 is TGCGCCAGCAGCCCCCTACAGGGAAACGAGCAGTACTTC. Drawing the rest from reference TRBV5-1 and TRBJ2-7, the complete variable domain is KAGVTQTPRYLIKTRGQQVTLSCSPISGHRSVSWYQQTPGQGLQFLFEYFSETQRNKGNFPGRFSGRQFSNSRSEMNVSTLELGDSALYLCASSPLQGNEQYFGPGTRLTVT.

J is TRBJ2-5 and V is TRBV9, with D tentatively TRBD1 (6 bases). Germline V gene data show CDR1 as SGDLS and CDR2 as YYNGEE. V was pared by 3 bases and J by 5 bases, with 17 bases between. The CDR3 contains 15 residues. CDR3 in DNA: TGTGCCAGCAGCGCCAACGGAATGAGGGGGGAGACCCAGTACTTC. Translated: CASSANGMRGETQYF.

The chain is built from TRBV5-1 and TRBJ2-1; 15 positions agree with TRBD2. Germline V gene sequence: CDR1 SGHRS, CDR2 YFSETQ. This CDR3 has 19 amino acids. V dropped 2 bases and J dropped 7; count of bases not matched to a gene: 13. CDR3 region: CASSFNPGLAGGVRNEQFF. CDR3 sequence (DNA): TGCGCCAGCAGCTTCAACCCGGGACTAGCGGGGGGAGTGAGGAATGAGCAGTTCTTC.

The chain has TRBV7-2 and TRBJ2-1; 15 positions match TRBD2. The CDR3 sequence is 17 residues long. Unmatched junction bases numbered 6, after V lost 2 bases and J lost 7 bases. Germline CDR1 is SGHTA and CDR2 is FQGNSA. Here the CDR3 DNA reads TGTGCCAGCAGCTTACATCCGGGACTAGCGGGAGGAAATGAGCAGTTCTTC. Residues: CASSLHPGLAGGNEQFF.